The source of this T cell receptor beta chain is a study of T cells in Graves' hyperthyroidism and ophthalmopathy. This clonotype was counted ten times or more. The CDR3 regions of TCR beta were amplified from RNA transcripts. First-round RT-PCR targeting the TCR CDR3 was performed with the HTBI primer set. TCRdb re-called the multiplex PCR reads through MiXCR, storing one row per CDR3 protein. The table shows 250,000 to 400,000 distinct CDR3 sequences, with about an eighth occurring only once. Looked up from germline, CDR1 is LGHDT and CDR2 is YNNKEL (reference sequence). The CDR3 is made up of 12 amino acids. The V end was cut by 4 bases, the J end by 8 bases, with 11 bases between.

The chain has TRBV3-1 and TRBJ1-1; possible D gene TRBD1, 5 bases. The sequenced sample consisted of blood. This sequence was found in a woman aged 40 to 50 with Graves' ophthalmopathy. The CDR3 loop reads CASSRLGAEAFF. The CDR3 coding sequence is TGTGCCAGCAGCCGTTTAGGGGCAGAAGCTTTCTTT. Using reference TRBV3-1 and TRBJ1-1 for the parts outside the CDR3, the full variable domain is DTAVSQTPKYLVTQMGNDKSIKCEQNLGHDTMYWYKQDSKKFLKIMFSYNNKELIINETVPNRFSPKSPDKAHLNLHINSLELGDSAVYFCASSRLGAEAFFGQGTRLTVV.